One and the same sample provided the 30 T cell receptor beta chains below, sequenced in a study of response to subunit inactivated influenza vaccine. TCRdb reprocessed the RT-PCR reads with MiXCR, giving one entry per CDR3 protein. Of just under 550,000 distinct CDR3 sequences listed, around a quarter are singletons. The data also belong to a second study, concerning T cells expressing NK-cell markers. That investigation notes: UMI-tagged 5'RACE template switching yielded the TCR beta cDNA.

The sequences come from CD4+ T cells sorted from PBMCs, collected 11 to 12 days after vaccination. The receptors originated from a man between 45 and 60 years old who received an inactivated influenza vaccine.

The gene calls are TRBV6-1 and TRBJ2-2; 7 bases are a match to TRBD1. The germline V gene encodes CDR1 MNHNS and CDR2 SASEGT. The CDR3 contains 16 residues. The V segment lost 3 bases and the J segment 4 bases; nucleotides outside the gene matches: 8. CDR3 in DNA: TGTGCCAGCAGTGAGGCAGGGGGAACCCTCACCGGGGAGCTGTTTTTT. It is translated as CASSEAGGTLTGELFF.

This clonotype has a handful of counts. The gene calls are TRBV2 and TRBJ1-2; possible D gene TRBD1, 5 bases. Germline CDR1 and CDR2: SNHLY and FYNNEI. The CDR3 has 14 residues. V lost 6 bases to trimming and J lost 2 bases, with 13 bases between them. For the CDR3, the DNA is TGTGCCAGCAGGTCACAGGACCAAAACTATGGCTACACCTTC. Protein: CASRSQDQNYGYTF.

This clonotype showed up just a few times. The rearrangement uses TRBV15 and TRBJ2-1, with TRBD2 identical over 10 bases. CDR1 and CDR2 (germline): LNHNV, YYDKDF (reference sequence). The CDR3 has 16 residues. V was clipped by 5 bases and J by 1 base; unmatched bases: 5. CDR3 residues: CATSLAGGPSYNEQFF. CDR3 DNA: TGTGCCACCAGCTTAGCGGGGGGTCCATCCTACAATGAGCAGTTCTTC.

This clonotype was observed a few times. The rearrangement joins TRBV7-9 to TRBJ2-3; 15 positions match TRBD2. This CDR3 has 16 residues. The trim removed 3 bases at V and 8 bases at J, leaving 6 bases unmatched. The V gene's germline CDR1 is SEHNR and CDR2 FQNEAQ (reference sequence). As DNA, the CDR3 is TGTGCCAGCAGCTTCTGGACTAGCGGGAGGGCCCTTACGCAGTATTTT. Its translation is CASSFWTSGRALTQYF.

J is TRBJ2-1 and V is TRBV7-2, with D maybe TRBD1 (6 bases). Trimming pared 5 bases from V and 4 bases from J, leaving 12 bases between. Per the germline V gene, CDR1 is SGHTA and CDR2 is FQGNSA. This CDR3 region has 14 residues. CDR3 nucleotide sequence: TGTGCCAGCAGCCCGAGGACAGAATACAATGAGCAGTTCTTC. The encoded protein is CASSPRTEYNEQFF.

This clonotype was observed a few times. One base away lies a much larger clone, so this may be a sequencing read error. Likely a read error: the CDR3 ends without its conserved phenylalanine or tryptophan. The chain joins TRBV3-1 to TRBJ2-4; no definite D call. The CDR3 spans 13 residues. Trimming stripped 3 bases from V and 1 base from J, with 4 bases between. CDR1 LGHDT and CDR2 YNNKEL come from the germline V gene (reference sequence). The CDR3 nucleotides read TGTGCCAGCAGCCAGGGGGCCAAAAACATTCAGTACCTC. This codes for CASSQGAKNIQYL.

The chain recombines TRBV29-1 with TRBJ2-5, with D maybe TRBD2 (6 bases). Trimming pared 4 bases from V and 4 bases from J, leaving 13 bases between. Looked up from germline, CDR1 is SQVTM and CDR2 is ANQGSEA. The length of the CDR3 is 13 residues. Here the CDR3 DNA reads TGCAGCGTTGCCGGGGGACCACGAGAGACCCAGTACTTC. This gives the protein CSVAGGPRETQYF. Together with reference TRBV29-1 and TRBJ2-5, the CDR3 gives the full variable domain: SAVISQKPSRDICQRGTSLTIQCQVDSQVTMMFWYRQQPGQSLTLIATANQGSEATYESGFVIDKFPISRPNLTFSTLTVSNMSPEDSSIYLCSVAGGPRETQYFGPGTRLLVL.

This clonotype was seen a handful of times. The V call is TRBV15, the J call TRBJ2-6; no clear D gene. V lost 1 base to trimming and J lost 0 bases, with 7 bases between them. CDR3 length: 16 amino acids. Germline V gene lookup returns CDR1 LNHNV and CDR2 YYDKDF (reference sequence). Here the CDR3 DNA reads TGTGCCACCAGCAGAGCTACCGCCTCTGGGGCCAACGTCCTGACTTTC. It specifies CATSRATASGANVLTF.

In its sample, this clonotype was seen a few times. The CDR3 DNA reads TGTGCCAGCAGCTTTGACACCTTTCATTGCTCTGGAAACACCATATATTTT. Its protein product is CASSFDTFHCSGNTIYF. The chain joins TRBV7-4 to TRBJ1-3; D unclear. The germline V gene has CDR1 SGHVT and CDR2 SQSDAQ. Deletions cut 3 bases from V and 0 bases from J, with 15 bases between. There are 17 residues in the CDR3.

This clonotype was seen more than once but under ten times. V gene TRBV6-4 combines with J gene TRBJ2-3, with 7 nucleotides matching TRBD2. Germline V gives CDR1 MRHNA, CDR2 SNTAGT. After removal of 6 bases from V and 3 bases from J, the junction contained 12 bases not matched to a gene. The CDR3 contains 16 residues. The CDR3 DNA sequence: TGTGCCAGCAGGAAGAGCGGGAACTCCCTAACAGATACGCAGTATTTT. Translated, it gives CASRKSGNSLTDTQYF.

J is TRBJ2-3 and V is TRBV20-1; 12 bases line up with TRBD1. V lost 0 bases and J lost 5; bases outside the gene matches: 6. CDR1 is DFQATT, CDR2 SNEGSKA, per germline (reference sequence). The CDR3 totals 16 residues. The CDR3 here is CSAREGGQGARDTQYF. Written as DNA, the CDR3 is TGCAGTGCTAGAGAAGGGGGACAGGGGGCGAGAGATACGCAGTATTTT.

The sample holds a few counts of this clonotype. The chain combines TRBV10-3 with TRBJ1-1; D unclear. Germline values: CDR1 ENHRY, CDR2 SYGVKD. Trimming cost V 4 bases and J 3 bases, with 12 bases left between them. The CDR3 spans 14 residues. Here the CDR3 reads CAISGLSKDTEAFF. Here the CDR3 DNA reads TGTGCCATCAGTGGCCTTTCGAAGGACACTGAAGCTTTCTTT.

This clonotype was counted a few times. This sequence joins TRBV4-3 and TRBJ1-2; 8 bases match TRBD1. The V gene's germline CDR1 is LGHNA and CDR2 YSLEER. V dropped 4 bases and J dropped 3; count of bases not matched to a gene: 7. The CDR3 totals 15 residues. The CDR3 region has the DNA TGCGCCAGCAGCCCCGGGGACAGGCGTGACTATGGCTACACCTTC. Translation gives CASSPGDRRDYGYTF.

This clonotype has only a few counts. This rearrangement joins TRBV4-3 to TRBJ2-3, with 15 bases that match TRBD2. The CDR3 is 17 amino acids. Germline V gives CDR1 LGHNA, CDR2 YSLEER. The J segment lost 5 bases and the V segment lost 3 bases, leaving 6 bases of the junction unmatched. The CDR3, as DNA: TGCGCCAGCAGCCAGGGACTAGCGGGAGGTACCAAAGATACGCAGTATTTT. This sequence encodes CASSQGLAGGTKDTQYF.

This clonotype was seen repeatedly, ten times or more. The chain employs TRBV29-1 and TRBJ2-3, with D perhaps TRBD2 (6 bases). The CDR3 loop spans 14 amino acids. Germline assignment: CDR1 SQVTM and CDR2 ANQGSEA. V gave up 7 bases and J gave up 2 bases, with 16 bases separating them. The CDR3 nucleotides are TGCAGCGCATCTAGCGCAGGATTCACAGATACGCAGTATTTT. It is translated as CSASSAGFTDTQYF.

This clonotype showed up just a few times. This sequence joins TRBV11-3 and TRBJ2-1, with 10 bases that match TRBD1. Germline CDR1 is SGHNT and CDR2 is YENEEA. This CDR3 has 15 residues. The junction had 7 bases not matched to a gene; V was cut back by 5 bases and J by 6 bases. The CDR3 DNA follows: TGTGCCAGCAGCGTCCCGGGACAGGGGACCAATGAGCAGTTCTTC. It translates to CASSVPGQGTNEQFF.

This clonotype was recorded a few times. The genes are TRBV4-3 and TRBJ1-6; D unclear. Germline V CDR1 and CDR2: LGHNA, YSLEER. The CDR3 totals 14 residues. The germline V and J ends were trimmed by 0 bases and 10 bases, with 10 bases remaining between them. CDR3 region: CASSQDRGYSPLHF. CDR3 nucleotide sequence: TGCGCCAGCAGCCAAGATCGAGGGTACTCACCCCTCCACTTT.

The CDR3 region is CASSRDRVSYTF. The CDR3 coding sequence is TGTGCCAGCAGCCGGGACCGAGTGAGCTACACCTTC. This chain links TRBV7-3 with TRBJ1-2; maybe TRBD1 (5 bases). CDR1 is SGHTA and CDR2 is FQGTGA in the germline V gene. The V and J ends lost 5 bases and 9 bases respectively, with 13 bases between them. The CDR3 has 12 amino acids.

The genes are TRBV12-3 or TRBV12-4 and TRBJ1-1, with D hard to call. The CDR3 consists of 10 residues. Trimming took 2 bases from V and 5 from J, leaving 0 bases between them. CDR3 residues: CASSLTEAFF. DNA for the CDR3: TGTGCCAGCAGTTTAACTGAAGCTTTCTTT.

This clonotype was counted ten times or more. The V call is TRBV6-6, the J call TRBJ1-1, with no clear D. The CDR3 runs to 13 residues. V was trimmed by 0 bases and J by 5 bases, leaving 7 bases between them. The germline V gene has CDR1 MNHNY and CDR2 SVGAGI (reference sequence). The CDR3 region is CASSYSRGTEAFF. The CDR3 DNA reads TGTGCCAGCAGTTACTCGCGAGGGACTGAAGCTTTCTTT.

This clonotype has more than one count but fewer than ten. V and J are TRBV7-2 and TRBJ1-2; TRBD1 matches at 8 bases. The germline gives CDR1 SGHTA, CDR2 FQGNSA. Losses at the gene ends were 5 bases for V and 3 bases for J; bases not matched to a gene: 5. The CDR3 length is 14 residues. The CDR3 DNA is TGTGCCAGCAGCACCGGGACAGGCCACTATGGCTACACCTTC. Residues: CASSTGTGHYGYTF.

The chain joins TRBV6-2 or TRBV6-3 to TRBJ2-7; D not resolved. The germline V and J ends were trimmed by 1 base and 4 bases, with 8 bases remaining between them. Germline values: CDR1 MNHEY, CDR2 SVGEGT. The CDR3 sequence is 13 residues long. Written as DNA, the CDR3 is TGTGCCAGCAGTTACTGGATTTTTTACGAGCAGTACTTC. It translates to CASSYWIFYEQYF.

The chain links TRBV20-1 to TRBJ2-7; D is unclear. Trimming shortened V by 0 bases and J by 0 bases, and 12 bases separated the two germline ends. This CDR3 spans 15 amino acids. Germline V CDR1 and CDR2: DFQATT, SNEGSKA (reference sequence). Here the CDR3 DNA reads TGCAGTGCTAGAGATGTGAGCAGGAACTCCTACGAGCAGTACTTC. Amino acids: CSARDVSRNSYEQYF.

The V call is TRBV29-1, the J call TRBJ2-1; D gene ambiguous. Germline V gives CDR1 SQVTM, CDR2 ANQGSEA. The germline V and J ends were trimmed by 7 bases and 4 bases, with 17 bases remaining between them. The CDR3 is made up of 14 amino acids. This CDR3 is CSARPAGLYNEQFF. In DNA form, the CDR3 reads TGCAGCGCCCGACCCGCAGGCCTATACAATGAGCAGTTCTTC.

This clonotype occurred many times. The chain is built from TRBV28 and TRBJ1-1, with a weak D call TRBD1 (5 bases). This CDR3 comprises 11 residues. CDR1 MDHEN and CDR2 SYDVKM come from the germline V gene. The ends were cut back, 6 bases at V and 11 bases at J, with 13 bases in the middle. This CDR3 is CASSPGRVAFF. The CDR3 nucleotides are TGTGCCAGCAGCCCCGGCAGGGTGGCTTTCTTT. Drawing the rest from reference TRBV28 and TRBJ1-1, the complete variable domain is DVKVTQSSRYLVKRTGEKVFLECVQDMDHENMFWYRQDPGLGLRLIYFSYDVKMKEKGDIPEGYSVSREKKERFSLILESASTNQTSMYLCASSPGRVAFFGQGTRLTVV.

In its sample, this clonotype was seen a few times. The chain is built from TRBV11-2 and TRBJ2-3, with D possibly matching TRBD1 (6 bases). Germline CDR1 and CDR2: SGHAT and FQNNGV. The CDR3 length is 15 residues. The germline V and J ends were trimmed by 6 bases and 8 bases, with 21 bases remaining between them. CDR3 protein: CASRPTGTPISTQYF. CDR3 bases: TGTGCCAGCAGGCCTACCGGGACACCGATTTCTACGCAGTATTTT.

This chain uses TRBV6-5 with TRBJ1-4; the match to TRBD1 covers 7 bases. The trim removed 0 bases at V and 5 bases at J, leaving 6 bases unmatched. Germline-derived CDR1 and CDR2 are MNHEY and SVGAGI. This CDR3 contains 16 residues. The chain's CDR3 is CASSYSRDSVNEKLFF. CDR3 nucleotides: TGTGCCAGCAGTTACTCCCGGGACAGCGTAAATGAAAAACTGTTTTTT.

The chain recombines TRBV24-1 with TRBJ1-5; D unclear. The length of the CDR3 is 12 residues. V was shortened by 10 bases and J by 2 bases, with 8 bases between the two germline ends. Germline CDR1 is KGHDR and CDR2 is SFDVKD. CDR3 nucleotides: TGTGCCACTTCGGCAGGCAATCAGCCCCAGCATTTT. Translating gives CATSAGNQPQHF.

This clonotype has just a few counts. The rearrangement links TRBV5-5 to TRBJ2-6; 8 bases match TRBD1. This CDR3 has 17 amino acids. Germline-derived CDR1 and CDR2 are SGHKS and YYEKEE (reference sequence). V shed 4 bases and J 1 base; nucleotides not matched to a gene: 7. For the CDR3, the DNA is TGTGCCAGCAGCCCCACAGGGGGGTATTCTGGGGCCAACGTCCTGACTTTC. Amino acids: CASSPTGGYSGANVLTF.

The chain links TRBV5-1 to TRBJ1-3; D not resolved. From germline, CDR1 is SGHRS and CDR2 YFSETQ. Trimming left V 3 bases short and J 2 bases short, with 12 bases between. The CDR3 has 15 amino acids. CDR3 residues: CASSSRTAPGNTIYF. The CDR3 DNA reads TGCGCCAGCAGCTCCAGGACGGCTCCTGGAAACACCATATATTTT.